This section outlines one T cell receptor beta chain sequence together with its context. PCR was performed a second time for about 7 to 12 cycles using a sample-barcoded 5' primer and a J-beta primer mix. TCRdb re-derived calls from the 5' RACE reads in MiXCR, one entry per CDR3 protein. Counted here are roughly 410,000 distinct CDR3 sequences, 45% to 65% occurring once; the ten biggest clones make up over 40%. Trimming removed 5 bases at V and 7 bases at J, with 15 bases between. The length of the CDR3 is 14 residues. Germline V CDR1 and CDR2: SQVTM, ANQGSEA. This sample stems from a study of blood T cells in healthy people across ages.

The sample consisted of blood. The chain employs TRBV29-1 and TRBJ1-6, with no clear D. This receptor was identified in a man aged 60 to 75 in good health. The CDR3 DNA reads TGCAGCGTTAAGACGCACGTTGAAAATTCACCCCTCCACTTT. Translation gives CSVKTHVENSPLHF.